These T cell receptor beta chains were read from a single sample in a study of T-cell memory formation after mild COVID-19. Using its own MiXCR run on the 5' RACE reads, TCRdb lists one record per CDR3 protein. Of over 300,000 distinct CDR3 sequences in the sample, around 20% were seen once. Sequencing used PBMCs or a T cell subset sorted from them (not recorded which). These receptors originate from a man aged 18 to 35 who had mild COVID-19 (a few samples of this study predate the infection). Cell type and time point are not known. Both conserved end residues are part of each CDR3. A D gene is named only where the DNA matches it firmly. Clone size is shown for a subset of rows, as once, few, many or a class of expanded clone.

>TRBJ2-2|TRBV12-3/TRBV12-4|TRBD2|few
CASSFSGAPTGELFF
TGTGCCAGCAGTTTTAGCGGGGCACCGACCGGGGAGCTGTTTTTT
>TRBJ2-1|TRBV2|.|few
CASSVFSYNEQFF
TGTGCCAGCAGTGTTTTCAGTTACAATGAGCAGTTCTTC
>TRBJ2-3|TRBV9|TRBD1|.
CASSGGTGQYF
TGTGCCAGCAGCGGAGGGACAGGGCAGTATTTT
>TRBJ2-5|TRBV24-1|.|few
CATSDIQETQYF
TGTGCCACCAGTGATATACAAGAGACCCAGTACTTC
>TRBJ2-1|TRBV5-1|TRBD2|.
CASSFGSGGQAEFF
TGCGCCAGCAGCTTCGGGAGCGGGGGGCAAGCCGAGTTCTTC
>TRBJ2-3|TRBV6-2/TRBV6-3|.|.
CASSNDRDPGVDTQYF
TGTGCCAGCAGTAACGACCGGGACCCGGGCGTAGATACGCAGTATTTT
>TRBJ2-5|TRBV7-2|.|.
CASSLVGDPRGTQYF
TGTGCCAGCAGCTTAGTTGGGGACCCAAGAGGGACCCAGTACTTC
>TRBJ1-1|TRBV6-2/TRBV6-3|.|.
CASSRSQGLITEAFF
TGTGCCAGCAGTCGATCCCAGGGCTTGATTACTGAAGCTTTCTTT
>TRBJ2-5|TRBV10-2|TRBD2|few
CASRPGGGSETQYF
TGCGCCAGCAGGCCCGGGGGAGGGTCAGAGACCCAGTACTTC
>TRBJ2-3|TRBV4-3|.|.
CASSRQSTDTQYF
TGCGCCAGCAGTCGACAGTCCACAGATACGCAGTATTTT
>TRBJ2-5|TRBV7-2|TRBD2|few
CASSLMRGDETQYF
TGTGCCAGCAGCTTAATGCGGGGGGACGAGACCCAGTACTTC
>TRBJ2-1|TRBV11-2|.|few
CASSPSIAGFYEQFF
TGTGCCAGCAGCCCCTCCATAGCAGGCTTTTATGAGCAGTTCTTC
>TRBJ2-7|TRBV11-2|.|.
CAGSLGLTTYEQYF
TGTGCCGGCAGCCTTGGACTGACCACCTACGAGCAGTACTTC
>TRBJ1-5|TRBV6-2/TRBV6-3|TRBD1|few
CASSYRTGQNQPQHF
TGTGCCAGCAGTTACCGGACAGGTCAAAATCAGCCCCAGCATTTT
>TRBJ2-5|TRBV18|.|few
CASSPTSWETQYF
TGTGCCAGCTCACCGACCTCGTGGGAGACCCAGTACTTC
>TRBJ2-1|TRBV27|TRBD1|few
CASSLSGGTVYNEQFF
TGTGCCAGCAGTTTATCGGGTGGGACAGTCTACAATGAGCAGTTCTTC
>TRBJ1-2|TRBV12-3/TRBV12-4|.|many
CASSLEYGVYGYTF
TGTGCCAGCAGTTTAGAGTACGGCGTCTATGGCTACACCTTC
>TRBJ2-7|TRBV12-3/TRBV12-4|TRBD1|.
CASSRQGDPYEQYF
TGTGCCAGCAGTCGCCAGGGGGACCCCTACGAGCAGTACTTC
>TRBJ2-1|TRBV29-1|.|few
CSVDKAALGNEQFF
TGCAGCGTTGATAAGGCGGCTTTAGGCAATGAGCAGTTCTTC
>TRBJ2-7|TRBV5-1|.|few
CASSPLPAYEQYF
TGCGCCAGCAGCCCCCTTCCGGCTTACGAGCAGTACTTC
>TRBJ2-7|TRBV30|.|.
CAWGLKDSSSYEQYF
TGTGCCTGGGGGTTAAAGGACAGTTCCTCCTACGAGCAGTACTTC
>TRBJ1-1|TRBV5-6|.|.
CASSLAGVREAFF
TGTGCCAGCAGCTTGGCCGGTGTCAGGGAAGCTTTCTTT
>TRBJ2-3|TRBV4-1|.|.
CASSQDKWSVDTDTQYF
TGCGCCAGCAGCCAAGATAAGTGGTCAGTGGACACAGATACGCAGTATTTT
>TRBJ2-3|TRBV6-1|TRBD2|.
CASRTSGGPSTDTQYF
TGTGCCAGCCGGACTAGCGGGGGACCAAGCACAGATACGCAGTATTTT
>TRBJ2-2|TRBV20-1|.|few
CSARDDQQTNTGELFF
TGCAGTGCTAGAGATGATCAGCAAACGAACACCGGGGAGCTGTTTTTT
>TRBJ2-1|TRBV4-1|TRBD1|few
CASSQDSTQGPNNEQFF
TGCGCCAGCAGCCAAGATAGTACACAGGGGCCAAACAATGAGCAGTTCTTC
>TRBJ2-5|TRBV7-9|TRBD1|.
CASSQDRGYQETQYF
TGTGCCAGCAGCCAGGACAGGGGGTACCAAGAGACCCAGTACTTC
>TRBJ1-1|TRBV28|.|.
CASSLRGGANTEAFF
TGTGCCAGCAGTTTAAGGGGGGGGGCCAACACTGAAGCTTTCTTT
>TRBJ2-3|TRBV5-1|.|.
CASILGGTRTDTQYF
.
>TRBJ2-6|TRBV7-2|TRBD1|few
CASSGQGSGANVLTF
TGTGCCAGCAGCGGACAGGGCTCTGGGGCCAACGTCCTGACTTTC
>TRBJ2-7|TRBV5-1|.|.
CASSLAFGTYEQYF
TGCGCCAGCAGCTTGGCCTTCGGGACTTACGAGCAGTACTTC
>TRBJ2-3|TRBV6-2/TRBV6-3|.|.
CASSYSGGPPGDTQYF
TGTGCCAGCAGTTACTCAGGGGGGCCGCCGGGAGATACGCAGTATTTT
>TRBJ1-4|TRBV6-5|.|few
CASSFNERNEKLFF
TGTGCCAGCAGTTTTAACGAGAGGAATGAAAAACTGTTTTTT
>TRBJ2-7|TRBV5-1|.|few
CASSLGLVGGYEQYF
TGCGCCAGCAGCTTGGGCCTGGTGGGGGGCTACGAGCAGTACTTC
>TRBJ1-5|TRBV6-2/TRBV6-3|.|few
CASSYSRRARNQPQHF
TGTGCCAGCAGTTACTCCCGTAGAGCACGCAATCAGCCCCAGCATTTT